This T cell receptor (beta chain) was obtained from a study of blood T cell repertoires in COVID-19. Trimming pared 1 base from V and 5 bases from J, leaving 8 bases between. The CDR3 consists of 13 residues. Germline V lookup: CDR1 MGHDK, CDR2 SYGVNS. Sequenced by immunoSEQ multiplex PCR; TCRdb stores in-frame clones only, minus some. The sample lists roughly 150,000 clones, 80% to 90% occurring once. The source material was peripheral blood. This TCR was sampled from an older woman who had recovered from COVID-19. The rearrangement uses TRBV25-1 and TRBJ2-5; the D gene is possibly TRBD1 (5 bases). DNA of the CDR3: TGTGCCAGCAGTGAATGGGGCCGGGAGACCCAGTACTTC. Translated, it gives CASSEWGRETQYF.